What follows is one T cell receptor (beta chain) and its context. Its antigen is unknown. The V gene's germline CDR1 is SGHTA and CDR2 FQGNSA. V was pared by 3 bases and J by 5 bases, with 16 bases between. The CDR3 loop spans 15 amino acids. The data derive from a study of beta chain features in type 1 diabetes. The study, taken as a whole, reports: Moderate but significant shortening of TCRB CDR3s was recorded in all four CD4+ subsets from Type 1 diabetes patients. A pattern of fewer insertions and more deletions at VDJ junctions was seen in type 1 diabetes patients. Whether TCRB rearrangement is influenced by HLA type went unresolved here.

Expressed TCRB transcripts got sequenced, as all isolated RNA was reverse transcribed. The method was immunoSEQ multiplex PCR; TCRdb's version includes in-frame clones alone and lacks a portion of them. In the table there are fewer than 350,000 clones, roughly 8% of which are singletons. Material: central memory CD4+ T cells from blood. This chain connects TRBV7-2 to TRBJ2-5; D perhaps matches TRBD1 (6 bases). The sequence was obtained from a woman in her late teens or twenties in good health. CDR3 DNA sequence: TGTGCCAGCAGCTTGGGGGCACAGGGAGTGGAGACCCAGTACTTC. It specifies CASSLGAQGVETQYF.